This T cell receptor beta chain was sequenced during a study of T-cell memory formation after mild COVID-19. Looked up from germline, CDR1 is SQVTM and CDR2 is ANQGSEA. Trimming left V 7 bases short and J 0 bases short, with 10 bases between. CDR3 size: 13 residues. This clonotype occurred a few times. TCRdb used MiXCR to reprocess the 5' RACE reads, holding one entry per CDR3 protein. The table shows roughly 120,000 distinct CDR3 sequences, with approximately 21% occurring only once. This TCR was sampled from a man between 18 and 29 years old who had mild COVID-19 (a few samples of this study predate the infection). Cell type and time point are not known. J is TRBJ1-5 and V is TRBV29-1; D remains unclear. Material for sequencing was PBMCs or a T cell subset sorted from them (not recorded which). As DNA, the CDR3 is TGCAGCGCCCAATGGGATAGCAATCAGCCCCAGCATTTT. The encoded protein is CSAQWDSNQPQHF.